These 10 T cell receptor beta chains were sequenced from one sample in a study of T cell responses to AZD1222 COVID-19 vaccine. Sequencing was performed with immunoSEQ multiplex PCR; in TCRdb, only in-frame clones are kept and a portion is missing. The sample holds roughly 20,000 clones, 70% to 85% seen once. Sequencing was performed on peripheral blood, taken on day 0 of AZD1222 vaccination. Receptors were obtained from an adult in good health.

A single count supports this clone. The rearrangement joins TRBV3-1 (or the pseudogene TRBV3-2) to TRBJ2-1; D assignment may be TRBD1 or TRBD2 (6 bases each). This CDR3 comprises 16 residues. CDR1 LGHDT and CDR2 YNNKEL come from the germline V gene (reference sequence). V lost 0 bases to trimming and J lost 10 bases, with 19 bases between them. CDR3: CASSQDYGGPIQEQFF. In DNA, the CDR3 is TGTGCCAGCAGCCAAGATTACGGGGGCCCTATCCAAGAGCAGTTCTTC.

This chain joins TRBV2 and TRBJ2-7; 8 bases agree with TRBD2. The ends lost 8 bases at V and 6 bases at J; junction bases unmatched: 9. This CDR3 is built from 13 residues. Germline CDR1 is SNHLY and CDR2 is FYNNEI. CDR3 DNA: TGTGCCAGCGCACGGGGGGGCACTTTCGAGCAGTACTTC. Protein sequence: CASARGGTFEQYF.

This clone came up a few times. This chain links TRBV5-6 with TRBJ1-2; a possible D gene is TRBD1 (6 bases). The V gene's germline CDR1 is SGHDT and CDR2 YYEEEE. The CDR3 runs to 14 residues. Deletions cut 0 bases from V and 4 bases from J, with 10 bases between. The CDR3 region is CASSLDGTSYGYTF. In nucleotides, the CDR3 is TGTGCCAGCAGCTTGGACGGGACAAGCTATGGCTACACCTTC.

V and J are TRBV28 and TRBJ2-1, with TRBD1 matching over 10 bases. Trimming removed 7 bases from V and 5 bases from J; junction bases left unmatched: 14. CDR1 and CDR2 from the germline V gene are MDHEN and SYDVKM. The CDR3 consists of 17 residues. In DNA, the CDR3 is TGTGCCAGCAAGGAGTTAACGGGACAGGGGAATGACAATGAGCAGTTCTTC. Encoded protein: CASKELTGQGNDNEQFF.

This chain uses TRBV20-1 with TRBJ2-5; TRBD2 matches 10 bases. CDR3 size: 15 residues. V shed 3 bases and J 7 bases; nucleotides not matched to a gene: 11. From germline, CDR1 is DFQATT and CDR2 SNEGSKA (reference sequence). This chain's CDR3 is CSASSKSGGVGTQYF. The CDR3, as DNA: TGCAGTGCTAGTTCGAAAAGCGGGGGGGTAGGGACCCAGTACTTC.

The chain combines TRBV6-1 with TRBJ2-1; D remains ambiguous. With 2 bases removed from V and 12 bases from J, the gap between germline ends came to 11 bases. This CDR3 is 12 amino acids long. Germline CDR1 and CDR2: MNHNS and SASEGT. The CDR3 DNA reads TGTGCCAGCAGTGAAACCCATTTAACGCAGTTCTTC. Protein product: CASSETHLTQFF.

The chain combines TRBV20-1 with TRBJ2-3, with D tentatively TRBD1 or TRBD2 (5 bases each). CDR3 length equals 16 residues. Germline CDR1 and CDR2: DFQATT and SNEGSKA (reference sequence). V gave up 3 bases and J gave up 0 bases, with 16 bases separating them. Here the CDR3 reads CSASGPGPGSTDTQYF. Written as DNA, the CDR3 is TGCAGTGCTAGTGGTCCGGGGCCAGGGAGCACAGATACGCAGTATTTT.

The chain couples TRBV5-3 to TRBJ1-5, with 10 bases fitting TRBD1. TRBV5-3 is given ORF status, its function remaining uncertain. J was trimmed by 6 bases and V by 4 bases; bases with no gene match: 13. The CDR3 has 17 amino acids. The CDR3 nucleotides read TGTGCCAGAAGCGACGGGACAGGGGCCTTACGGCTTCAGCCCCAGCATTTT. Translated, it gives CARSDGTGALRLQPQHF.

The chain uses TRBV19 and TRBJ1-2; D is possibly TRBD1 (6 bases). CDR1 and CDR2 (germline): LNHDA, SQIVND (reference sequence). CDR3 length: 17 amino acids. V lost 5 bases, J lost 1 base, and 20 bases lay in between. CDR3 nucleotide sequence: TGTGCCAGTAGTCCGCGGGACACCTTACGGTATAACTATGGCTACACCTTC. It translates to CASSPRDTLRYNYGYTF.

This chain joins TRBV2 and TRBJ1-2; TRBD1 is a possible D gene (5 bases). Germline V gene lookup returns CDR1 SNHLY and CDR2 FYNNEI. The CDR3 extends over 14 amino acids. Deletions cut 1 base from V and 4 bases from J, with 10 bases between. CDR3 protein: CASSEEAGIYGYTF. The DNA of the CDR3 is TGTGCCAGCAGTGAAGAGGCAGGGATCTATGGCTACACCTTC.